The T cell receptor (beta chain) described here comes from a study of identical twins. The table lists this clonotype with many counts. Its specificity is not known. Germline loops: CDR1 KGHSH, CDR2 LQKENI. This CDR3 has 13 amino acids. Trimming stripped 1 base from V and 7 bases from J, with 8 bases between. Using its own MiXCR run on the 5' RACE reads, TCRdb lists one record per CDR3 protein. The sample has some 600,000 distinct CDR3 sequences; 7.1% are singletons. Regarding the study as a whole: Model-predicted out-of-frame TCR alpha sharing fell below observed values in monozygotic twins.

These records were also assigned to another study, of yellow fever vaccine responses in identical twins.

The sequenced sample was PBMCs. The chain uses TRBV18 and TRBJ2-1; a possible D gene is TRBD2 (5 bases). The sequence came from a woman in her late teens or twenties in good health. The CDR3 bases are TGTGCCAGCTCACCACGGGAGATTAATGAGCAGTTCTTC. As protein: CASSPREINEQFF.